This T cell receptor (beta chain) emerged from a study of T cells in Graves' hyperthyroidism and ophthalmopathy. The study's findings and limits: A model built on 13 V-J features separated ophthalmopathy from stable hyperthyroidism.

This clonotype has a single count. Its cognate antigen is unknown. Amplified TCR beta CDR3 regions derived from RNA transcripts. An initial round of RT-PCR targeting the TCR CDR3 relied on the HTBI primer set. TCRdb itself ran the multiplex PCR reads through MiXCR, one entry per CDR3 protein. This table holds 560,000 or so distinct CDR3 sequences, nearly 20% found once. Germline loops: CDR1 DFQATT, CDR2 SNEGSKA (reference sequence). V was clipped by 0 bases and J by 6 bases; unmatched bases: 6. The CDR3 extends over 16 amino acids. The chain carries TRBV20-1 and TRBJ2-1; 12 bases align to TRBD2. Sequencing input: blood. The TCR originated in a man aged 40-55 years with Graves' ophthalmopathy. The chain's CDR3 is CSARDLRLAGANEQFF. Here the CDR3 DNA reads TGCAGTGCTAGAGATCTTCGACTAGCGGGAGCCAATGAGCAGTTCTTC.